The sample holds a few counts of the clone carrying this T cell receptor (beta chain). What it binds is unknown. This record belongs to a study of T-cell memory formation after mild COVID-19. Background on the study: Clusters of TCRs were largely donor specific. Study-wide points: The study found contracting CD4+ clones mainly in CM and EM and contracting CD8+ clones in EMRA. CD4+ bias marked clones expanding day 15 to 37, unlike balanced contracting clones.

5'RACE with constant-segment primers yielded barcoded, UMI-tagged TCR alpha and TCR beta cDNA libraries. One entry per CDR3 protein results from TCRdb running MiXCR on the 5' RACE reads. The sample carries about 84,000 distinct CDR3 sequences, over 11% recorded once. After removal of 5 bases from V and 10 bases from J, the junction contained 18 bases not matched to a gene. Germline V gene sequence: CDR1 MNHEY, CDR2 SMNVEV (reference sequence). The CDR3 loop spans 17 amino acids. The TCR originated in an adult woman who had mild COVID-19 (a few samples of this study predate the infection). Cell type and time point are not known. Sequenced input: PBMCs or a T cell subset sorted from them (not recorded which). J is TRBJ2-1 and V is TRBV27; 9 bases are shared with TRBD2. CDR3 protein: CASSLKFSGGPSLEQFF. Here the CDR3 DNA reads TGTGCCAGCAGTCTGAAATTTAGCGGGGGCCCCTCTTTGGAGCAGTTCTTC.